This T cell receptor (beta chain) was identified in a study of breast tumors, draining lymph nodes, adjacent tissues. Whole-study results and caveats: Tumor and nontumor repertoires were significantly more similar in luminal-like than in basal-like breast cancer. Findings are consistent with lymph node origin and intratumoral expansion of most tumor T cells.

The lymph nodes were axillary draining lymph nodes from breast cancer patients. This clonotype has a count of ten or more. Its antigen is not known. Each CDR3 protein is one row after TCRdb ran MiXCR on the multiplex PCR reads. The table includes 200,000 to 250,000 distinct CDR3 sequences, 32% detected once. Germline CDR1 and CDR2: SGHTS and YDEGEE. J was trimmed by 5 bases and V by 4 bases; bases with no gene match: 15. CDR3 length: 17 residues. This TCR came from a female donor with breast cancer. Some clones in this sample may be carry-over from other donors' samples. The chain uses TRBV5-8 and TRBJ2-1; 7 nucleotides agree with TRBD1. The sample was axillary lymph node tissue. CDR3: CASSPKTGGGTDNEQFF. CDR3 DNA sequence: TGTGCCAGCAGCCCAAAGACCGGAGGTGGGACAGACAATGAGCAGTTCTTC.